The 21 T cell receptor beta chains below were found in one sample sequenced in a study of blood T cell repertoires in COVID-19. The assay was immunoSEQ multiplex PCR, and TCRdb's table has in-frame clones only and misses some. The sample has about half a million clones; approximately 85% are singletons. Input material: peripheral blood. These receptors were obtained from a human donor in a cohort sampled during active COVID-19.

V gene TRBV6-2 or TRBV6-3 combines with J gene TRBJ2-7; 8 bases are shared with TRBD2. V shed 2 bases, J shed 5 bases, and the junction held 8 bases outside the gene matches. Germline CDR1 is MNHEY and CDR2 is SVGEGT. CDR3 length equals 15 residues. CDR3 amino acids: CASSYGGTSSHEQYF. CDR3 sequence (DNA): TGTGCCAGCAGTTACGGTGGGACTAGTAGCCACGAGCAGTACTTC.

The rearrangement links TRBV28 to TRBJ1-5; D is possibly TRBD1 (5 bases). Trimming took 7 bases from V and 2 from J, leaving 15 bases between them. Germline V CDR1 and CDR2: MDHEN, SYDVKM. This CDR3 is built from 15 residues. The DNA for the CDR3 is TGTGCCAGCACTTTCCAGGGACTGGGCAATCAGCCCCAGCATTTT. Its protein is CASTFQGLGNQPQHF.

This chain joins TRBV4-1 and TRBJ1-5; 7 positions match TRBD1. Trimming cost V 0 bases and J 9 bases; bases outside gene matches: 11. The CDR3 spans 16 residues. The germline CDR1 and CDR2 sequences are MGHRA and YSYEKL. CDR3 sequence (DNA): TGCGCCAGCAGCCAAGATGAAAAAGGGGGCCGGTTGCCCCAGCATTTT. It specifies CASSQDEKGGRLPQHF.

J is TRBJ2-3 and V is TRBV28, with TRBD2 as a possible D gene (5 bases). Deletions cut 3 bases from V and 1 base from J, with 11 bases between. Germline V gene lookup returns CDR1 MDHEN and CDR2 SYDVKM. This CDR3 spans 15 amino acids. CDR3 DNA: TGTGCCAGCAGTTTGGTGGGAGTGGGCACAGATACGCAGTATTTT. This gives the protein CASSLVGVGTDTQYF.

The chain links TRBV7-2 to TRBJ1-1; D not resolved. Trimming stripped 7 bases from V and 2 bases from J, with 11 bases between. The CDR3 is 13 residues long. Germline V gene lookup returns CDR1 SGHTA and CDR2 FQGNSA. Written as DNA, the CDR3 is TGTGCCAGCACCCAGCGGGGTAACACTGAAGCTTTCTTT. The encoded protein is CASTQRGNTEAFF.

The rearrangement uses TRBV7-2 and TRBJ2-3; 12 bases agree with TRBD2. The CDR3 loop spans 17 amino acids. V dropped 4 bases and J dropped 2; count of bases not matched to a gene: 7. Germline loops: CDR1 SGHTA, CDR2 FQGNSA. The CDR3 region is CASSSPLAGGPTDTQYF. CDR3 in DNA: TGTGCCAGCAGCTCCCCGCTAGCGGGAGGGCCCACAGATACGCAGTATTTT.

The rearrangement joins TRBV2 to TRBJ2-3; weak D call: TRBD2 (5 bases). Germline lookup yields CDR1 SNHLY and CDR2 FYNNEI. The CDR3 length is 16 residues. Trimming removed 3 bases at V and 0 bases at J, with 13 bases between. CDR3 residues: CASSDPADLSTDTQYF. CDR3 sequence (DNA): TGTGCCAGCAGTGACCCAGCGGACCTTAGCACAGATACGCAGTATTTT. Full variable domain (remainder filled in from reference TRBV2 and TRBJ2-3): EPEVTQTPSHQVTQMGQEVILRCVPISNHLYFYWYRQILGQKVEFLVSFYNNEISEKSEIFDDQFSVERPDGSNFTLKIRSTKLEDSAMYFCASSDPADLSTDTQYFGPGTRLTVL.

The chain links TRBV5-1 to TRBJ1-1, with TRBD1 as a possible D gene (6 bases). Germline-derived CDR1 and CDR2 are SGHRS and YFSETQ. Trimming pared 7 bases from V and 6 bases from J, leaving 19 bases between. CDR3 length: 14 amino acids. The CDR3 DNA sequence: TGCGCCAGCTCCAACAGGTTGGGGGCGGCTGAAGCTTTCTTT. It specifies CASSNRLGAAEAFF. The whole variable domain, remainder taken from reference TRBV5-1 and TRBJ1-1, is KAGVTQTPRYLIKTRGQQVTLSCSPISGHRSVSWYQQTPGQGLQFLFEYFSETQRNKGNFPGRFSGRQFSNSRSEMNVSTLELGDSALYLCASSNRLGAAEAFFGQGTRLTVV.

The chain recombines TRBV5-1 with TRBJ1-2, with TRBD1 matching over 7 bases. The CDR3 extends over 16 amino acids. The V gene's germline CDR1 is SGHRS and CDR2 YFSETQ. With 3 bases clipped from V and 4 bases from J, the junction kept 12 bases outside the gene matches. The CDR3 loop reads CASSWDSEGQGYGYTF. Written as DNA, the CDR3 is TGCGCCAGCAGCTGGGACAGTGAGGGCCAGGGCTATGGCTACACCTTC.

V and J are TRBV13 and TRBJ2-7, with 7 bases matching TRBD2. V shed 0 bases and J 3 bases; nucleotides not matched to a gene: 8. Per germline, CDR1 PRHDT and CDR2 FYEKMQ (reference sequence). This CDR3 has 16 amino acids. This CDR3 reads CASSLGGRGENYEQYF. CDR3 nucleotides: TGTGCCAGCAGCTTAGGCGGACGGGGGGAAAACTACGAGCAGTACTTC.

This rearrangement joins TRBV28 to TRBJ1-1, with D unclear. V shed 2 bases and J shed 7 bases, with 14 bases lying between them. The germline V gene encodes CDR1 MDHEN and CDR2 SYDVKM. The CDR3 extends over 14 amino acids. The CDR3 is CASSLLRKSGEAFF. CDR3 coding DNA: TGTGCCAGCAGTTTACTAAGGAAGAGCGGTGAAGCTTTCTTT. Looking up the rest from reference TRBV28 and TRBJ1-1 gives the full variable domain: DVKVTQSSRYLVKRTGEKVFLECVQDMDHENMFWYRQDPGLGLRLIYFSYDVKMKEKGDIPEGYSVSREKKERFSLILESASTNQTSMYLCASSLLRKSGEAFFGQGTRLTVV.

This sequence joins TRBV30 and TRBJ2-1; 8 nucleotides agree with TRBD2. V lost 2 bases to trimming and J lost 8 bases; unmatched junction nucleotides: 5. Germline CDR1 GTSNPN, CDR2 SVGIG (reference sequence). The length of the CDR3 is 13 residues. CDR3 sequence: CAWSRTSRDEQFF. The CDR3 DNA follows: TGTGCCTGGAGTCGGACTAGCCGCGATGAGCAGTTCTTC.

V and J are TRBV11-1 and TRBJ1-2; D might be TRBD1 (5 bases). V lost 5 bases and J 3 bases, leaving 16 bases between the germline ends. Germline loops: CDR1 SGHAT, CDR2 FQDESV (reference sequence). The CDR3 runs to 15 residues. The CDR3 sequence is CASSPFNGHYYGYTF. CDR3 nucleotides: TGTGCCAGCAGCCCCTTTAACGGACATTACTATGGCTACACCTTC.

The sample holds one count of this clone. This CDR3 is also generated by other DNA sequences in the sample. This sequence joins TRBV9 and TRBJ2-1; TRBD2 matches at 7 bases. CDR1 and CDR2 (germline): SGDLS, YYNGEE. The CDR3 totals 16 residues. The ends lost 0 bases at V and 2 bases at J; junction bases unmatched: 5. CDR3 residues: CASSVGGLAAYNEQFF. The CDR3, as DNA: TGTGCCAGCAGCGTAGGAGGGCTAGCGGCCTACAATGAGCAGTTCTTC.

The V gene is TRBV29-1, the J gene TRBJ1-1; 8 bases are shared with TRBD1. Germline V CDR1 and CDR2: SQVTM, ANQGSEA. V was clipped by 1 base and J by 3 bases; unmatched bases: 1. The CDR3 consists of 13 residues. In DNA form, the CDR3 reads TGCAGCGTTGAAGTGGACAGGGACACTGAAGCTTTCTTT. It specifies CSVEVDRDTEAFF.

This chain links TRBV6-5 with TRBJ1-2, with D perhaps TRBD1 (6 bases). The V and J ends lost 2 bases and 0 bases respectively, with 10 bases between them. Germline CDR1 and CDR2: MNHEY and SVGAGI. CDR3 length equals 15 residues. The CDR3 nucleotides read TGTGCCAGCAGTTACCGCAGGGGAGCTAACTATGGCTACACCTTC. Amino acid sequence: CASSYRRGANYGYTF.

The J gene is TRBJ1-4, the V gene TRBV29-1; D may be TRBD1 (6 bases). The CDR3 has 14 amino acids. Trimming pared 2 bases from V and 2 bases from J, leaving 9 bases between. Germline values: CDR1 SQVTM, CDR2 ANQGSEA. CDR3: CSVEKQGTNEKLFF. CDR3 DNA: TGCAGCGTTGAAAAACAGGGCACTAATGAAAAACTGTTTTTT.

This clone appeared once. The V gene is TRBV7-8, the J gene TRBJ2-7; TRBD1 matches at 9 bases. From germline, CDR1 is SGHVS and CDR2 FQNEAQ. Trimming cost V 0 bases and J 4 bases; bases outside gene matches: 1. This CDR3 region has 14 residues. In DNA, the CDR3 is TGTGCCAGCAGCTTAGCGGGACAGGGTTACGAGCAGTACTTC. Translated: CASSLAGQGYEQYF.

The chain has TRBV5-6 and TRBJ1-5, with TRBD1 matching over 7 bases. Germline V gene lookup returns CDR1 SGHDT and CDR2 YYEEEE. Unmatched junction bases numbered 9, after V lost 3 bases and J lost 3 bases. This CDR3 contains 16 residues. CDR3 region: CASSSTGTVANQPQHF. The CDR3 coding sequence is TGTGCCAGCAGCTCCACTGGGACAGTGGCCAATCAGCCCCAGCATTTT.

There are a few counts of this clone. CDR3 in DNA: TGTGCCAGCAGTCCCATAGGGGAGGGGGGATATGGCTCCTACAATGAGCAGTTCTTC. This sequence encodes CASSPIGEGGYGSYNEQFF. This chain joins TRBV11-2 and TRBJ2-1; tentative D call: TRBD2 (7 bases). This CDR3 spans 19 amino acids. Trimming removed 6 bases from V and 0 bases from J, with 24 bases in between. Germline CDR1 SGHAT, CDR2 FQNNGV.

The chain is built from TRBV5-4 and TRBJ2-1; TRBD1 matches 11 bases. V shed 4 bases, J shed 7 bases, and the junction held 7 bases outside the gene matches. Germline V gene lookup returns CDR1 SGHNT and CDR2 YYREEE (reference sequence). This CDR3 is built from 15 residues. The CDR3, as DNA: TGTGCCAGCAGCGGAACGGACAGGGGGCGTAATGAGCAGTTCTTC. Translation: CASSGTDRGRNEQFF. Supplemented by reference TRBV5-4 and TRBJ2-1, the full variable domain reads ETGVTQSPTHLIKTRGQQVTLRCSSQSGHNTVSWYQQALGQGPQFIFQYYREEENGRGNFPPRFSGLQFPNYSSELNVNALELDDSALYLCASSGTDRGRNEQFFGPGTRLTVL.